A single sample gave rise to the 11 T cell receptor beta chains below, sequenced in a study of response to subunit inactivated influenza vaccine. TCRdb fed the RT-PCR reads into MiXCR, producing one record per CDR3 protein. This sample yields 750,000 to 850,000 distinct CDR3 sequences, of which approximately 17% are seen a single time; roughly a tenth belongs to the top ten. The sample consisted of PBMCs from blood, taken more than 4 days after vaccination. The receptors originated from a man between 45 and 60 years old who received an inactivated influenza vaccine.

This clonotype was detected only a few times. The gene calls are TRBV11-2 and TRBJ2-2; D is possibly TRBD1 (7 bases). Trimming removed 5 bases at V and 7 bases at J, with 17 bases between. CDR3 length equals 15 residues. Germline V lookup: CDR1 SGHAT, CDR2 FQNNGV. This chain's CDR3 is CASSPRRGTVGELFF. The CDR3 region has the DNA TGTGCCAGCAGCCCCAGACGCGGGACAGTCGGGGAGCTGTTTTTT.

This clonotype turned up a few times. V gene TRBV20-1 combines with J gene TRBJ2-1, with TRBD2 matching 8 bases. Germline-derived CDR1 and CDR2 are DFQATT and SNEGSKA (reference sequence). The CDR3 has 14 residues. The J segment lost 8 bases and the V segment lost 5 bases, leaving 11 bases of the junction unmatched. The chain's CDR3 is CSARGLVTADEQFF. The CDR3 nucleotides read TGCAGTGCTCGGGGACTAGTGACCGCTGATGAGCAGTTCTTC.

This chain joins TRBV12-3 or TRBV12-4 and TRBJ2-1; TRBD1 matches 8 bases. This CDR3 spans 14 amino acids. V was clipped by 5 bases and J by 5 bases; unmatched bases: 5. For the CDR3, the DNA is TGTGCCAGCAGTCCCGGACAGGGAGACAATGAGCAGTTCTTC. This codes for CASSPGQGDNEQFF.

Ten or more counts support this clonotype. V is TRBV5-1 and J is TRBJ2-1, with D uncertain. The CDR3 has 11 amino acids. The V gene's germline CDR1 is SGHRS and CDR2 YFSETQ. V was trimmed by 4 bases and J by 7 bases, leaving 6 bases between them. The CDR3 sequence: CASSAENEQFF. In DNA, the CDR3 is TGCGCCAGCAGCGCTGAGAATGAGCAGTTCTTC.

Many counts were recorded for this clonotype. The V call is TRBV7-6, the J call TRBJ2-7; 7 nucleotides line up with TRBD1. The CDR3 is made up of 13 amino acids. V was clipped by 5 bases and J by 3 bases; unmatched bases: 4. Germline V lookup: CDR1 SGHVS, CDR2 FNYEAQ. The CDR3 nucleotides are TGTGCCAGCAGCCTTGGACAGGACTACGAGCAGTACTTC. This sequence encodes CASSLGQDYEQYF.

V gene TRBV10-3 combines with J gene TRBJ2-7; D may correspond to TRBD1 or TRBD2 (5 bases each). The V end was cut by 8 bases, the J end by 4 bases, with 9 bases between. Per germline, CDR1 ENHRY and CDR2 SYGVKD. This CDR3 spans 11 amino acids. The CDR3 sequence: CAIWDGYEQYF. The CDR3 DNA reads TGTGCCATCTGGGACGGATACGAGCAGTACTTC.

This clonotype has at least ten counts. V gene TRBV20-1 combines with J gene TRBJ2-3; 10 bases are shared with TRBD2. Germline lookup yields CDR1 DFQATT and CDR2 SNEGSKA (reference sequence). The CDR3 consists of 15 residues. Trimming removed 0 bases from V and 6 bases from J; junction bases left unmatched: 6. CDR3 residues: CSARDPSGGADTQYF. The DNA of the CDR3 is TGCAGTGCTAGAGATCCCAGCGGGGGGGCCGATACGCAGTATTTT.

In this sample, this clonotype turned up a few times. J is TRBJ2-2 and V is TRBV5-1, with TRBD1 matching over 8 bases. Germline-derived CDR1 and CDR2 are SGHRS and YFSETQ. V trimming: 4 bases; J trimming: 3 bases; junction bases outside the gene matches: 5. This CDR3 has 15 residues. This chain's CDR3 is CASSIPTGDTGELFF. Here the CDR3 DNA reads TGCGCCAGCAGCATACCGACAGGGGACACCGGGGAGCTGTTTTTT.

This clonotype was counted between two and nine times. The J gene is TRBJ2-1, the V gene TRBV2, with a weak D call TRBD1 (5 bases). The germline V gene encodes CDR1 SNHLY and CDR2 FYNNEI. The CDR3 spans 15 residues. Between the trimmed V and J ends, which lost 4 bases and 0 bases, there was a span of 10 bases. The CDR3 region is CASSADSSSYNEQFF. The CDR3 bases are TGTGCCAGCAGTGCTGACAGTAGCTCCTACAATGAGCAGTTCTTC.

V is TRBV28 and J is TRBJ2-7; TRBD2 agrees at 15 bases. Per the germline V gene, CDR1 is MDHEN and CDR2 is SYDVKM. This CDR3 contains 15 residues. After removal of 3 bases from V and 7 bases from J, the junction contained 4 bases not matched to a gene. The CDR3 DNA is TGTGCCAGCAGTTTTCTGGGACTAGCGGGGGGAGAGCAGTACTTC. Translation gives CASSFLGLAGGEQYF. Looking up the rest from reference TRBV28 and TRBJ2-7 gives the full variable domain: DVKVTQSSRYLVKRTGEKVFLECVQDMDHENMFWYRQDPGLGLRLIYFSYDVKMKEKGDIPEGYSVSREKKERFSLILESASTNQTSMYLCASSFLGLAGGEQYFGPGTRLTVT.

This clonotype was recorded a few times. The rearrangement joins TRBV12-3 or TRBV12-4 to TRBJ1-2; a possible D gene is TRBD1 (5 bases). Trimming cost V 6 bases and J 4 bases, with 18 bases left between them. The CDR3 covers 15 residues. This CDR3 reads CASSASGGRIYGYTF. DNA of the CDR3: TGTGCCAGCAGCGCCTCCGGGGGAAGGATCTATGGCTACACCTTC.